Shown below are 21 T cell receptor beta chains from a single sample sequenced in a study of T cell changes during pregnancy in multiple sclerosis. Sequencing was performed with immunoSEQ multiplex PCR; in TCRdb, only in-frame clones are kept and a portion is missing. The table lists 90,000 to 120,000 clones, roughly nine tenths of them singletons. Sequenced material: peripheral blood, taken after pregnancy. All receptors come from a female donor with multiple sclerosis, enrolled in a pregnancy study.

The genes are TRBV7-9 and TRBJ2-1, with a weak D call TRBD1 (6 bases). The CDR3 totals 15 residues. Germline V gene sequence: CDR1 SEHNR, CDR2 FQNEAQ (reference sequence). Trimming stripped 5 bases from V and 0 bases from J, with 11 bases between. In DNA, the CDR3 is TGTGCCAGCAGCCCCGGCAGGGGCTCCTACAATGAGCAGTTCTTC. Residues: CASSPGRGSYNEQFF.

The genes are TRBV9 and TRBJ1-4, with a weak D call TRBD1 (6 bases). CDR3 length: 16 residues. Germline-derived CDR1 and CDR2 are SGDLS and YYNGEE. Trimming pared 4 bases from V and 4 bases from J, leaving 17 bases between. The CDR3 DNA reads as TGTGCCAGCAGCCCACGACAGGACCTCCTTAATGAAAAACTGTTTTTT. Protein: CASSPRQDLLNEKLFF.

The genes are TRBV27 and TRBJ1-3; D remains ambiguous. This CDR3 comprises 14 residues. CDR1 and CDR2 (germline): MNHEY, SMNVEV (reference sequence). The V end lost 3 bases, the J end lost 4 bases, and 10 bases lay between the germline ends. The CDR3: CASSLTYSGNTIYF. CDR3 bases: TGTGCCAGCAGTTTGACCTACAGCGGAAACACCATATATTTT.

This chain joins TRBV2 and TRBJ2-1; 9 bases line up with TRBD1. This CDR3 is 16 amino acids long. Trimming cost V 4 bases and J 5 bases; bases outside gene matches: 9. CDR1 and CDR2 (germline): SNHLY, FYNNEI. The CDR3 bases are TGTGCCAGCAGTGGGCAAACAGGGGGCGCACACAATGAGCAGTTCTTC. Its protein product is CASSGQTGGAHNEQFF.

In nucleotides, the CDR3 is TGTGCCACCAGCAGAGATCCCGGCAATGAGCAGTTCTTC. As protein: CATSRDPGNEQFF. The V and J genes are TRBV15 and TRBJ2-1; D gene unclear. With 0 bases removed from V and 6 bases from J, the gap between germline ends came to 6 bases. The CDR3 is 13 amino acids. From germline, CDR1 is LNHNV and CDR2 YYDKDF (reference sequence).

This chain links TRBV5-6 with TRBJ2-1; TRBD1 matches 7 bases. V trimming: 3 bases; J trimming: 2 bases; junction bases outside the gene matches: 8. The CDR3 contains 16 residues. Per germline, CDR1 SGHDT and CDR2 YYEEEE. DNA for the CDR3: TGTGCCAGCAGCTCTGTTAGGCAGGGGGCCTACAATGAGCAGTTCTTC. Protein sequence: CASSSVRQGAYNEQFF.

V usage is TRBV2 and J usage is TRBJ1-1; a weak D match, TRBD1 (6 bases). Germline CDR1 SNHLY, CDR2 FYNNEI. This CDR3 has 15 residues. Deletions cut 6 bases from V and 5 bases from J, with 19 bases between. The CDR3 DNA reads as TGTGCCAGCAGGGGCCCAGGGGCCGGGAGGACTGAAGCTTTCTTT. Translation: CASRGPGAGRTEAFF.

The rearrangement joins TRBV4-1 to TRBJ2-7; 11 bases are shared with TRBD2. The J segment lost 2 bases and the V segment lost 4 bases, leaving 7 bases of the junction unmatched. CDR1 MGHRA and CDR2 YSYEKL come from the germline V gene. The CDR3 has 16 amino acids. In DNA form, the CDR3 reads TGCGCCAGCAGCCTCCACTCGACTAGCGGGGCCTACGAGCAGTACTTC. Translating gives CASSLHSTSGAYEQYF.

This chain links TRBV4-1 with TRBJ1-4; D unresolved. CDR1 and CDR2 from the germline V gene are MGHRA and YSYEKL. The CDR3 spans 14 residues. V dropped 1 base and J dropped 2 bases, with 5 bases sitting between them. The CDR3 DNA sequence: TGCGCCAGCAGCCAAGTCTCGACTAATGAAAAACTGTTTTTT. It encodes CASSQVSTNEKLFF.

The J gene is TRBJ2-1, the V gene TRBV9, with 8 positions matching TRBD2. The CDR3 is 17 residues long. Germline CDR1 SGDLS, CDR2 YYNGEE. V lost 7 bases and J lost 0; bases outside the gene matches: 12. CDR3 nucleotide sequence: TGTGCCAGCCGACCGTGGGGGGCGGGGGGCTCCTACAATGAGCAGTTCTTC. Amino acid sequence: CASRPWGAGGSYNEQFF.

This clone was found a few times. The chain combines TRBV10-2 with TRBJ1-1; the D is unclear. V dropped 2 bases and J dropped 5 bases, with 12 bases sitting between them. There are 14 residues in the CDR3. The germline V gene has CDR1 WSHSY and CDR2 SAAADI. The CDR3 sequence: CASSETVKATEAFF. CDR3 DNA: TGCGCCAGCAGTGAGACAGTTAAGGCTACTGAAGCTTTCTTT.

This clone occurred a few times. The gene calls are TRBV5-1 and TRBJ1-4; D possibly corresponds to TRBD1 (5 bases). V was trimmed by 0 bases and J by 8 bases, leaving 17 bases between them. The CDR3 has 16 amino acids. Germline CDR1 and CDR2: SGHRS and YFSETQ. For the CDR3, the DNA is TGCGCCAGCAGCTTGGAAGAAGGGGCCCTCAGGGAAAAACTGTTTTTT. Its translation is CASSLEEGALREKLFF.

The V gene is TRBV7-5, the J gene TRBJ1-2. TRBV7-5 is recorded as a pseudogene. CDR3 length equals 15 residues. The CDR3 reads CARSLQVIENYGYTF. The CDR3 bases are TGTGCCAGAAGCTTACAAGTAATTGAGAACTATGGCTACACCTTC.

V gene TRBV6-5 combines with J gene TRBJ2-1, with TRBD2 identical over 7 bases. Germline V gene lookup returns CDR1 MNHEY and CDR2 SVGAGI. J was trimmed by 9 bases and V by 5 bases; bases with no gene match: 10. The CDR3 loop spans 14 amino acids. The CDR3 DNA is TGTGCCAGCAGTAAAGTGAACGGGGGGACTGAGCAGTTCTTC. It translates to CASSKVNGGTEQFF.

The chain recombines TRBV6-6 with TRBJ1-2, with TRBD1 as a possible D gene (6 bases). Trimming took off 6 bases at V and 9 bases at J, with 17 bases between the two ends. The CDR3 is made up of 13 amino acids. CDR1 MNHNY and CDR2 SVGAGI come from the germline V gene (reference sequence). This chain's CDR3 is CASSPPTDSRYTF. The CDR3 DNA reads TGTGCCAGCAGCCCCCCCACGGACAGTCGCTACACCTTC.

This rearrangement joins TRBV29-1 to TRBJ2-2; a weak D match, TRBD2 (5 bases). Trimming stripped 4 bases from V and 4 bases from J, with 22 bases between. The CDR3 consists of 17 residues. Germline V gives CDR1 SQVTM, CDR2 ANQGSEA. The CDR3 DNA is TGCAGCGTTGTTGGCAGGCGGGTGCCGAAGGGCACCGGGGAGCTGTTTTTT. This translates into CSVVGRRVPKGTGELFF.

The V gene is TRBV28, the J gene TRBJ2-3; 9 nucleotides agree with TRBD2. Germline values: CDR1 MDHEN, CDR2 SYDVKM. V was pared by 5 bases and J by 1 base, with 10 bases of the junction left unmatched. CDR3 length: 17 residues. The CDR3 nucleotides read TGTGCCAGCAGTCCCTCCATTAGCGGGGGACGCACAGATACGCAGTATTTT. Protein product: CASSPSISGGRTDTQYF.

This rearrangement joins TRBV6-5 to TRBJ2-1; 15 nucleotides align to TRBD2. V lost 4 bases to trimming and J lost 4 bases; unmatched junction nucleotides: 2. The CDR3 covers 16 residues. Germline V gene lookup returns CDR1 MNHEY and CDR2 SVGAGI. CDR3 amino acids: CASSWGTSGGYNEQFF. The CDR3 region has the DNA TGTGCCAGCAGTTGGGGGACTAGCGGGGGGTACAATGAGCAGTTCTTC.

The chain carries TRBV5-1 and TRBJ2-5; 13 positions match TRBD2. CDR3 size: 19 residues. V shed 4 bases, J shed 5 bases, and the junction held 17 bases outside the gene matches. The germline V gene has CDR1 SGHRS and CDR2 YFSETQ. The CDR3: CASSPLLTSGGRERETQYF. The CDR3 bases are TGCGCCAGCAGCCCCCTTTTGACTAGCGGGGGGCGAGAGCGGGAGACCCAGTACTTC. Full variable domain (rest looked up from reference TRBV5-1 and TRBJ2-5): KAGVTQTPRYLIKTRGQQVTLSCSPISGHRSVSWYQQTPGQGLQFLFEYFSETQRNKGNFPGRFSGRQFSNSRSEMNVSTLELGDSALYLCASSPLLTSGGRERETQYFGPGTRLLVL.

The rearrangement uses TRBV10-3 and TRBJ1-5; 8 bases fit TRBD1. The CDR3 covers 14 residues. V shed 4 bases, J shed 6 bases, and the junction held 5 bases outside the gene matches. CDR1 is ENHRY and CDR2 is SYGVKD in the germline V gene. CDR3 in DNA: TGTGCCATCAGTGCAGGGGGCGGCGGTCAGCCCCAGCATTTT. Its translation is CAISAGGGGQPQHF.

This chain joins TRBV9 and TRBJ1-1; D is unresolved. V was pared by 4 bases and J by 5 bases, with 21 bases between. Germline lookup yields CDR1 SGDLS and CDR2 YYNGEE. The CDR3 contains 16 residues. This chain's CDR3 is CASSPTREPWGTEAFF. The DNA of the CDR3 is TGTGCCAGCAGCCCGACCCGGGAACCCTGGGGAACTGAAGCTTTCTTT.